This T cell receptor (beta chain) comes out of a study of T cell responses to AZD1222 COVID-19 vaccine. Some clones are missing from TCRdb's copy, which holds only in-frame ones; the method was immunoSEQ multiplex PCR. Of roughly 150,000 clones in the sample, about 93% were seen once. With respect to this clone: Its antigen remains unidentified.

General observations from the study: Just a handful of AZD1222 recipients were seropositive at baseline. Donors were largely white British and mainly female; clonal diversity was possibly underestimated. Spike-specific TCR breadth and depth went up after people got two AZD1222 doses. Reports indicate that nearly half of spike-specific TCRs are directed at unmutated variant regions.

CDR3 length equals 14 residues. J gave up 9 bases and V 5 bases, and 5 bases lay outside the gene matches. Germline CDR1 reads SGHTA; CDR2 reads FQGNSA. The TCR originated in an adult in good health. The chain links TRBV7-2 to TRBJ1-6; TRBD1 matches 9 bases. The source was peripheral blood, collected on day 0 of AZD1222 vaccination. CDR3 DNA: TGTGCCAGCAGCGGACAGGGGCGTTTTTCACCCCTCCACTTT. Translation: CASSGQGRFSPLHF.